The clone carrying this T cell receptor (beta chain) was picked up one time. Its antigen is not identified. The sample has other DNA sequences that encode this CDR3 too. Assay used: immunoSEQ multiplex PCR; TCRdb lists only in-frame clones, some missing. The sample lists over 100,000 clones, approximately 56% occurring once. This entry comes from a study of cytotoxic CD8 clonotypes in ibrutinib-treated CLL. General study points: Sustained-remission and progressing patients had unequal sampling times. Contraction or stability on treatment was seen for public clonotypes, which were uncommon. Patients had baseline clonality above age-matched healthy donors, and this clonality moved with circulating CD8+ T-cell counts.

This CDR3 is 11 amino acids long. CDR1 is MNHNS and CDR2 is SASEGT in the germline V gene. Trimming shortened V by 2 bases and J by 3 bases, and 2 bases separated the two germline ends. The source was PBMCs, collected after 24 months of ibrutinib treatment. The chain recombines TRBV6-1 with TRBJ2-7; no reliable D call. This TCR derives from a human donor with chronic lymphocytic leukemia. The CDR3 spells CASSEFYEQYF. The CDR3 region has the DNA TGTGCCAGCAGTGAATTCTACGAGCAGTACTTC.